This TCR beta chain is from a study of yellow fever vaccine responses in identical twins. TCRdb processed the RT-PCR reads anew with MiXCR; each CDR3 protein has one entry. The sample lists fewer than 4,000 distinct CDR3 sequences, around 87% occurring once. Germline V gives CDR1 SNHLY, CDR2 FYNNEI. The CDR3 loop spans 15 amino acids. The V and J ends lost 7 bases and 7 bases, in that order; junction bases with no gene match: 10. On this clonotype: Antigen: not known.

Regarding the study as a whole: It has been reported that, in twins, the vaccine T cell response seemed partly convergent and partly personalized.

The clonotype was recovered from a woman aged 18-29 years who received the yellow fever vaccine. The sequences come from T cells from blood (PBMCs), unsorted or a sorted subset (not recorded which), collected before or after yellow fever vaccination (not recorded which). The J gene is TRBJ2-1, the V gene TRBV2, with 10 bases that match TRBD2. CDR3 residues: CASTQAGGPRNEQFF. The CDR3, as DNA: TGTGCCAGCACCCAAGCGGGGGGGCCGAGGAATGAGCAGTTCTTC.